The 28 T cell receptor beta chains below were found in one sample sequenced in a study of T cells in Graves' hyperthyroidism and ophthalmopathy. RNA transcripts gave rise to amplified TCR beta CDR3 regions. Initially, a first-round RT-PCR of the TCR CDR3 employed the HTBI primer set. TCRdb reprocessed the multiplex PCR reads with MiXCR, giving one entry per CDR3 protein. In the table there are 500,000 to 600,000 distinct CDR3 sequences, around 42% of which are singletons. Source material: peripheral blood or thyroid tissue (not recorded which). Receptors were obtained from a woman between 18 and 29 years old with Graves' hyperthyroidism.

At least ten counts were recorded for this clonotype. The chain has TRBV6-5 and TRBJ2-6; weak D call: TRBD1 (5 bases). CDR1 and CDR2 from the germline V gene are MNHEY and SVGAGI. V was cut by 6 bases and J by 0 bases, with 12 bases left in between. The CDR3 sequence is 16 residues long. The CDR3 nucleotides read TGTGCCAGCAGCCTCGGACACCCCTCTGGGGCCAACGTCCTGACTTTC. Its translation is CASSLGHPSGANVLTF.

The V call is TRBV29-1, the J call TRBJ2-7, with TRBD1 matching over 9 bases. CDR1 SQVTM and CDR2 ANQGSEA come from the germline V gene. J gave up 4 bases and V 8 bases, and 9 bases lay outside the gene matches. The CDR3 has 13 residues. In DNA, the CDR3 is TGCAGCCCCGACCGGGACAGGGTGTACGAGCAGTACTTC. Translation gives CSPDRDRVYEQYF.

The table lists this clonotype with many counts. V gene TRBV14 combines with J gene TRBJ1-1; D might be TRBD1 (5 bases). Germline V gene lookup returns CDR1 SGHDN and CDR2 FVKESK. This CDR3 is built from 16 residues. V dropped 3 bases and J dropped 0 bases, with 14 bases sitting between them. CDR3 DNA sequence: TGTGCCAGCAGCCATCCTCTGGGGCATCTGAACACTGAAGCTTTCTTT. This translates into CASSHPLGHLNTEAFF.

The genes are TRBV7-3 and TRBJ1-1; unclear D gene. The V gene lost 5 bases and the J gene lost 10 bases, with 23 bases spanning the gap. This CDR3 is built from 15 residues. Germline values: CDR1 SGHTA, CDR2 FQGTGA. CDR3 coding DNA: TGTGCCAGCAGCCCTGACACCGGGGAGGCGGCCGGAGCTTTCTTT. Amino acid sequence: CASSPDTGEAAGAFF.

CDR3 amino acids: CSASGQGETEAFF. In DNA, the CDR3 is TGCAGTGCGTCGGGACAGGGGGAAACTGAAGCTTTCTTT. The chain couples TRBV20-1 to TRBJ1-1; 11 bases align to TRBD1. Germline loops: CDR1 DFQATT, CDR2 SNEGSKA (reference sequence). V shed 6 bases, J shed 5 bases, and the junction held 5 bases outside the gene matches. CDR3 length: 13 amino acids.

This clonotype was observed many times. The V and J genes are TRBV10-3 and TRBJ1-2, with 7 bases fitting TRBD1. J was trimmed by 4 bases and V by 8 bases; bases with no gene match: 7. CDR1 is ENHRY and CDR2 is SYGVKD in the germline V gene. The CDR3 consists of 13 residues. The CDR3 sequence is CAIQPGTVYGYTF. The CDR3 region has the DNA TGTGCCATCCAACCAGGGACAGTCTATGGCTACACCTTC.

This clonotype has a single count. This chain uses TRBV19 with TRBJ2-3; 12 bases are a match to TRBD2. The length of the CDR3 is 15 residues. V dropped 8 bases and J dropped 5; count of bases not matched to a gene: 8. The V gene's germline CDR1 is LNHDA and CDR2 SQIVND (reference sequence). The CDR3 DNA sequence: TGTGCCAGTTCACGACTAGCGGGAGTGGAAGATACGCAGTATTTT. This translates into CASSRLAGVEDTQYF.

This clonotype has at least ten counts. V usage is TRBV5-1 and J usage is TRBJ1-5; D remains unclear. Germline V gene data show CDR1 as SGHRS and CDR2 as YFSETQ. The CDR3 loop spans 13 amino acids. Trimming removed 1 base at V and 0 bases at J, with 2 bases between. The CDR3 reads CASSLFSNQPQHF. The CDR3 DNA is TGCGCCAGCAGCTTGTTTAGCAATCAGCCCCAGCATTTT.

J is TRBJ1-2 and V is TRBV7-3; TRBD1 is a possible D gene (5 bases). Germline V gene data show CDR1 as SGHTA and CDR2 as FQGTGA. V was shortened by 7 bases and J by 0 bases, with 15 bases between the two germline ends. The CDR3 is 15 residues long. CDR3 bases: TGTGCCAGCAAGAGGGGACTAGCGGCTAACTATGGCTACACCTTC. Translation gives CASKRGLAANYGYTF.

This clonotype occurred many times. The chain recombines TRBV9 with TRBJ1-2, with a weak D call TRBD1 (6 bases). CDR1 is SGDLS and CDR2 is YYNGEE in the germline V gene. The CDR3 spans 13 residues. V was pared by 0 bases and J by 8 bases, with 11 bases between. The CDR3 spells CASSVGSGDGYTF. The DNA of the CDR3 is TGTGCCAGCAGCGTAGGGTCAGGGGACGGCTACACCTTC.

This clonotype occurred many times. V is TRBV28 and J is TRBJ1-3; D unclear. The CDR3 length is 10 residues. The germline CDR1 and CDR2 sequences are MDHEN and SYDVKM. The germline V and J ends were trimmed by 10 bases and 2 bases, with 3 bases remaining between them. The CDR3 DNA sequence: TGTGCCACCACTGGAAACACCATATATTTT. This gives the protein CATTGNTIYF.

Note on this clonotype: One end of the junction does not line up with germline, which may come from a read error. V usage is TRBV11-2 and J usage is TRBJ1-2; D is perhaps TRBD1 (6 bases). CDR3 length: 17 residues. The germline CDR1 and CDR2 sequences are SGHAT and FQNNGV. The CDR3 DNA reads TGTGCCGGCAGCTTTTCGCCCGGGGGCAGGTCCGGCTATGGCTACACCTTC. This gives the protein CAGSFSPGGRSGYGYTF.

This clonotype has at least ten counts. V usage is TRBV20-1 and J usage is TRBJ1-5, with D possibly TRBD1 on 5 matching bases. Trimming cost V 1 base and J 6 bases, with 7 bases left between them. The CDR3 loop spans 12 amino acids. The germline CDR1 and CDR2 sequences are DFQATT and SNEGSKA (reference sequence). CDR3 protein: CSARAGSQPQHF. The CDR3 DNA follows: TGCAGTGCTAGAGCAGGGTCTCAGCCCCAGCATTTT.

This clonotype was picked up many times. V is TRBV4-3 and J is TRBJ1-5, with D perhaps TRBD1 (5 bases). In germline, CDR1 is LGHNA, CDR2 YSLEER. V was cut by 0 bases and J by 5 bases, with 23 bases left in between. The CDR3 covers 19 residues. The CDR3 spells CASSQERGRGPIDDQPQHF. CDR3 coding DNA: TGCGCCAGCAGCCAAGAAAGGGGTCGGGGCCCGATTGATGATCAGCCCCAGCATTTT.

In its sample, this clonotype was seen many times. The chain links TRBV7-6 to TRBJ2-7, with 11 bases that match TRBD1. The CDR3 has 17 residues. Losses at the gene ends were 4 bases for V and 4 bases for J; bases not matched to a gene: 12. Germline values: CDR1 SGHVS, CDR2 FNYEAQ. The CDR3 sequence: CASSSIQGTGGPYEQYF. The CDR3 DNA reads TGTGCCAGCAGCTCCATCCAGGGGACAGGGGGACCTTACGAGCAGTACTTC.

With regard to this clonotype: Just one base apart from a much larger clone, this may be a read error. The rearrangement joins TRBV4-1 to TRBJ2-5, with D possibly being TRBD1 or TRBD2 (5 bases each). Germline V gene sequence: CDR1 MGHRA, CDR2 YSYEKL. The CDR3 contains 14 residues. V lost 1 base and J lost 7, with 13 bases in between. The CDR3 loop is CASSQVTGLGTQYF. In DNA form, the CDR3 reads TGCGCCAGCAGCCAAGTTACGGGGCTGGGGACCCAGTACTTC.

The CDR3 loop is CSATDGGREVSNYGYTF. CDR3 bases: TGCAGTGCCACAGATGGGGGCAGGGAGGTATCTAACTATGGCTACACCTTC. The rearrangement uses TRBV20-1 and TRBJ1-2, with D maybe TRBD1 (6 bases). The CDR3 spans 17 residues. V was cut by 6 bases and J by 0 bases, with 23 bases left in between. Per germline, CDR1 DFQATT and CDR2 SNEGSKA (reference sequence).

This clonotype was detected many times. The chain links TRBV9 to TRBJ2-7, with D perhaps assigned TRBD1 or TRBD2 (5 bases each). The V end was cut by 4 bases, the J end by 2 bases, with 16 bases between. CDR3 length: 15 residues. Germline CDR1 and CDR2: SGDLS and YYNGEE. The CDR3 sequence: CASSPRDLQPYEQYF. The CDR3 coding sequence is TGTGCCAGCAGCCCAAGGGACCTACAGCCCTACGAGCAGTACTTC.

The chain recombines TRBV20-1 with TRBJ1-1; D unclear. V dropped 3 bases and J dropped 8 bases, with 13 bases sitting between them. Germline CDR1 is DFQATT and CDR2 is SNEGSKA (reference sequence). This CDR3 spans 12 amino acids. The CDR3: CSARSGNVEAFF. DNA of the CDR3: TGCAGTGCTAGGAGTGGAAATGTGGAAGCTTTCTTT.

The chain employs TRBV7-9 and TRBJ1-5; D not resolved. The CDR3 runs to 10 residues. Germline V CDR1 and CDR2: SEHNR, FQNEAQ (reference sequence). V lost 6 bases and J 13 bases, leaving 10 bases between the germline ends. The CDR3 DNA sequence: TGTGCCAGCAGACCTCAGGCACAGCATTTT. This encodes CASRPQAQHF.

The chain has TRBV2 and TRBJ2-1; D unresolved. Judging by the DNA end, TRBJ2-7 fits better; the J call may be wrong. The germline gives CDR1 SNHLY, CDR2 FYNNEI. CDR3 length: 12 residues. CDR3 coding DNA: TGTGCCAGCAGGGACCGTGGCAATGAGCAGTACTTC. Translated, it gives CASRDRGNEQYF.

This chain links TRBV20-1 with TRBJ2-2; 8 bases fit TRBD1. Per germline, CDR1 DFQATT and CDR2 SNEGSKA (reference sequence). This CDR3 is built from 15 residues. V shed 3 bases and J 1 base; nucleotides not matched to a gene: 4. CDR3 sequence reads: CSASRDRRNTGELFF. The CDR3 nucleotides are TGCAGTGCTAGCCGGGACAGGCGGAACACCGGGGAGCTGTTTTTT.

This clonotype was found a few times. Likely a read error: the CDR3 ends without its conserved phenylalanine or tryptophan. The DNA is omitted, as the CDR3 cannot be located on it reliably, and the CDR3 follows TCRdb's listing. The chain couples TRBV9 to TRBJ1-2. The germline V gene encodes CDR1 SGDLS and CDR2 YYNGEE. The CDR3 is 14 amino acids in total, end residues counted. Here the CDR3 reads CASSQEVEGIVDTS.

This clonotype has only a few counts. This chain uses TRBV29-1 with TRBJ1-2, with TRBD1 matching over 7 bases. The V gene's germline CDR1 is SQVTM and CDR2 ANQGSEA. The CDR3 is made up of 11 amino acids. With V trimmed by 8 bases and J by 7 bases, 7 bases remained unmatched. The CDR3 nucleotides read TGCAGCTTAGATAGGGGGCTTGGCTACACCTTC. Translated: CSLDRGLGYTF.

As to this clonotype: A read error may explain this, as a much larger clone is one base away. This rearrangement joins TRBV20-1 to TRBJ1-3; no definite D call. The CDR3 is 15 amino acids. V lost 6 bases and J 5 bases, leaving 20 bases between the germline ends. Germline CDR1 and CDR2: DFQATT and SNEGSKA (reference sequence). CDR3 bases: TGCAGTGCGTATTCGAGGACTCAAGGCCGAAACACCATATATTTT. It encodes CSAYSRTQGRNTIYF.

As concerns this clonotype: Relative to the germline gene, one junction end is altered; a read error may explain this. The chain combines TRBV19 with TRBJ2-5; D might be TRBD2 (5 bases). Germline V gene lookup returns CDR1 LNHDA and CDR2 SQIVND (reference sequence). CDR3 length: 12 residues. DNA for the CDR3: TGTGCCAGTAGTTTCCCCGGAGCGGCGCAGTATTTC. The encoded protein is CASSFPGAAQYF.

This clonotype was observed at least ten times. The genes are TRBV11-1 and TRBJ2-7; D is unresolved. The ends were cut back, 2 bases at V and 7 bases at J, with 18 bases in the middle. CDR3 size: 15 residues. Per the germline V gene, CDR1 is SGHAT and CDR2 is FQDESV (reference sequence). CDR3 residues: CASSLSPDGTGEQYF. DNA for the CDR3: TGTGCCAGCAGCTTATCACCGGATGGTACTGGGGAGCAGTACTTC.

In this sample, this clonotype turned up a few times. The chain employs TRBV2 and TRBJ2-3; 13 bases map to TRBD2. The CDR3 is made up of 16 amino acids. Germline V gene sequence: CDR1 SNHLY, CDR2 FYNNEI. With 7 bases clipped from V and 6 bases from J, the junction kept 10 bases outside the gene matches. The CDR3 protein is CASTLRTSGSVDTQYF. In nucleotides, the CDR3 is TGTGCCAGCACCCTACGGACTAGCGGGAGTGTGGATACGCAGTATTTT.